This T cell receptor (beta chain) was identified during a study of blood T cell repertoires in COVID-19. Original processing notes: Reference gene primer amplification yielded estimated nucleated cell counts. Sequencing used immunoSEQ multiplex PCR; TCRdb keeps in-frame clones, though not all of them. V, J and clone size are taken as reported in that table, and D and trimming were inferred from the DNA itself. The sample lists more than 250,000 clones, 85% to 90% occurring once. The V end lost 8 bases, the J end lost 8 bases, and 15 bases lay between the germline ends. The germline V gene encodes CDR1 SEHNR and CDR2 FQNEAQ (reference sequence). The CDR3 is 12 amino acids. Clinical history reported by participants formed the basis on which cohorts were assigned.

The sequenced sample consisted of PBMCs or T cells enriched from blood (not recorded which). J is TRBJ1-2 and V is TRBV7-9, with D maybe TRBD1 (5 bases). This TCR derives from a woman aged 18-29 years who had recovered from COVID-19. The CDR3 DNA follows: TGTGCCAGCGGCAGGGTATCTTTGGGCTACACCTTC. Protein product: CASGRVSLGYTF.